These 18 T cell receptor beta chains originate from one sample sequenced in a study of blood T cell repertoires in COVID-19. The assay was immunoSEQ multiplex PCR, and TCRdb's table has in-frame clones only and misses some. The repertoire holds about 260,000 clones, with over 75% as singletons. What was sequenced was peripheral blood. The origin of the receptors is a human donor in a cohort sampled during active COVID-19.

V is TRBV6-5 and J is TRBJ2-3, with unresolved D. With 4 bases removed from V and 4 bases from J, the gap between germline ends came to 15 bases. Germline-derived CDR1 and CDR2 are MNHEY and SVGAGI. The CDR3 extends over 15 amino acids. The CDR3 sequence is CASSLEPINPDTQYF. The CDR3 DNA follows: TGTGCCAGCAGTTTGGAGCCTATAAACCCAGATACGCAGTATTTT.

The chain recombines TRBV5-4 with TRBJ2-7; D gene ambiguous. Per germline, CDR1 SGHNT and CDR2 YYREEE (reference sequence). V gave up 4 bases and J gave up 2 bases, with 4 bases separating them. This CDR3 has 11 amino acids. The CDR3 DNA reads as TGTGCCAGCAGCGACACCTACGAGCAGTACTTC. Amino acid sequence: CASSDTYEQYF.

This chain connects TRBV18 to TRBJ1-2; 7 bases align to TRBD1. Germline CDR1 KGHSH, CDR2 LQKENI. The V and J ends lost 2 bases and 4 bases, in that order; junction bases with no gene match: 10. There are 16 residues in the CDR3. The chain's CDR3 is CASSPDQGGLVYGYTF. CDR3 DNA: TGTGCCAGCTCACCAGATCAAGGGGGCCTCGTCTATGGCTACACCTTC.

The CDR3 DNA reads TGTGCCAGCAGCTTATTCGGTCTTACGGGCAATGAGCAGTTCTTC. Its protein is CASSLFGLTGNEQFF. V usage is TRBV7-3 and J usage is TRBJ2-1; D remains ambiguous. CDR3 length: 15 residues. The V gene's germline CDR1 is SGHTA and CDR2 FQGTGA. Trimming pared 2 bases from V and 6 bases from J, leaving 14 bases between.

This clone showed up just once. The rearrangement joins TRBV12-5 to TRBJ2-7; the D gene is possibly TRBD1 (6 bases). CDR1 and CDR2 from the germline V gene are LGHNT and FRNRAP. The CDR3 extends over 23 amino acids. Deletions cut 1 base from V and 2 bases from J, with 36 bases between. The CDR3 region is CASGLANTNPLIQTGQPTYEQYF. CDR3 DNA: TGTGCTAGTGGTTTGGCAAACACGAATCCACTTATTCAGACAGGACAACCAACCTACGAGCAGTACTTC.

The genes are TRBV5-5 and TRBJ2-7; D gene ambiguous. CDR1 is SGHKS and CDR2 is YYEKEE in the germline V gene (reference sequence). Trimming took 0 bases from V and 4 from J, leaving 11 bases between them. This CDR3 has 14 amino acids. CDR3 in amino acids: CASSLGAGGYEQYF. In DNA form, the CDR3 reads TGTGCCAGCAGCTTGGGCGCTGGTGGTTACGAGCAGTACTTC.

The chain employs TRBV28 and TRBJ1-3; 7 nucleotides align to TRBD1. The CDR3 contains 20 residues. Germline CDR1 reads MDHEN; CDR2 reads SYDVKM. The ends lost 4 bases at V and 0 bases at J; junction bases unmatched: 18. CDR3 sequence: CASSSRTYRGPLNSGNTIYF. CDR3 sequence (DNA): TGTGCCAGCAGTTCCCGGACTTACAGGGGTCCTCTAAACTCTGGAAACACCATATATTTT.

The chain joins TRBV10-3 to TRBJ2-7; D might be TRBD2 (7 bases). The CDR3 runs 14 residues. Trimming took off 5 bases at V and 3 bases at J, with 14 bases between the two ends. CDR1 is ENHRY, CDR2 SYGVKD, per germline. CDR3 sequence: CAISRGGEGYEQYF. Written as DNA, the CDR3 is TGTGCCATCAGTAGGGGGGGGGAAGGCTACGAGCAGTACTTC.

The rearrangement links TRBV6-4 to TRBJ1-2; maybe TRBD1 (5 bases). This CDR3 comprises 14 residues. The V and J ends lost 6 bases and 8 bases respectively, with 19 bases between them. Looked up from germline, CDR1 is MRHNA and CDR2 is SNTAGT. The CDR3 sequence is CASSPTVQGWGYTF. Here the CDR3 DNA reads TGTGCCAGCAGCCCTACCGTTCAGGGCTGGGGCTACACCTTC.

The chain is built from TRBV6-6 and TRBJ2-7, with 8 nucleotides matching TRBD1. From germline, CDR1 is MNHNY and CDR2 SVGAGI (reference sequence). J was trimmed by 0 bases and V by 5 bases; bases with no gene match: 6. CDR3 length: 15 amino acids. CDR3 in amino acids: CASSTLDRGSYEQYF. The DNA of the CDR3 is TGTGCCAGCAGTACCCTCGACAGGGGCTCCTACGAGCAGTACTTC.

A note on this clone: This CDR3 is also generated by other DNA sequences in the sample. V and J are TRBV19 and TRBJ1-1; 7 bases align to TRBD1. CDR1 is LNHDA and CDR2 is SQIVND in the germline V gene (reference sequence). This CDR3 has 13 residues. J lost 5 bases, V lost 3 bases, and 3 bases had no gene match. The CDR3 sequence is CASSIQGGTEAFF. The CDR3 DNA sequence: TGTGCCAGTAGTATTCAGGGGGGAACTGAAGCTTTCTTT.

The gene calls are TRBV4-3 and TRBJ1-2; 9 bases map to TRBD1. The germline V gene has CDR1 LGHNA and CDR2 YSLEER. There are 16 residues in the CDR3. The junction had 11 bases not matched to a gene; V was cut back by 2 bases and J by 7 bases. The CDR3 nucleotides read TGCGCCAGCAGCCAATTCACAGGGGGCGAGGATAGTGGCTACACCTTC. Its translation: CASSQFTGGEDSGYTF.

The chain recombines TRBV6-5 with TRBJ2-7; TRBD1 aligns across 8 bases. CDR1 MNHEY and CDR2 SVGAGI come from the germline V gene. This CDR3 spans 14 amino acids. V lost 5 bases and J lost 6; bases outside the gene matches: 9. CDR3 in DNA: TGTGCCAGCAGTCCCGGACAGGGATACGGCGAGCAGTACTTC. Amino acid sequence: CASSPGQGYGEQYF.

The count of this clone is one. This chain uses TRBV9 with TRBJ1-5; D is uncertain. The CDR3 length is 15 residues. V gave up 2 bases and J gave up 7 bases, with 16 bases separating them. Germline assignment: CDR1 SGDLS and CDR2 YYNGEE. For the CDR3, the DNA is TGTGCCAGCAGCGTCCTAGATATACCCAACCAGCCCCAGCATTTT. It is translated as CASSVLDIPNQPQHF. Combining the CDR3 with reference TRBV9 and TRBJ1-5 gives the whole variable domain DSGVTQTPKHLITATGQRVTLRCSPRSGDLSVYWYQQSLDQGLQFLIQYYNGEERAKGNILERFSAQQFPDLHSELNLSSLELGDSALYFCASSVLDIPNQPQHFGDGTRLSIL.

In this sample, this clone turned up many times. This CDR3 reads CASSYELLAQGAEQYF. CDR3 sequence (DNA): TGTGCCAGCAGTTACGAACTTTTAGCACAGGGGGCGGAGCAGTACTTC. V and J are TRBV6-5 and TRBJ2-7, with 9 bases aligning to TRBD1. The germline CDR1 and CDR2 sequences are MNHEY and SVGAGI. Trimming at V came to 2 bases and at J to 7 bases, leaving 12 bases not matched to a gene. There are 16 residues in the CDR3.

The chain recombines TRBV9 with TRBJ2-5; D remains unclear. This CDR3 is 13 amino acids long. Deletions cut 4 bases from V and 4 bases from J, with 11 bases between. Germline V gene lookup returns CDR1 SGDLS and CDR2 YYNGEE. CDR3 bases: TGTGCCAGCAGCTCCATGTACGGAGAGACCCAGTACTTC. Translated: CASSSMYGETQYF.

The chain employs TRBV29-1 and TRBJ2-1; 9 nucleotides align to TRBD1. This CDR3 comprises 14 residues. The ends lost 4 bases at V and 9 bases at J; junction bases unmatched: 10. CDR1 is SQVTM and CDR2 is ANQGSEA in the germline V gene. CDR3 in amino acids: CSVASQGAPGEQFF. CDR3 in DNA: TGCAGCGTTGCATCACAGGGGGCCCCTGGTGAGCAGTTCTTC.

The chain recombines TRBV6-5 with TRBJ2-5; 12 positions match TRBD2. Looked up from germline, CDR1 is MNHEY and CDR2 is SVGAGI. CDR3 length: 15 amino acids. J gave up 1 base and V 5 bases, and 2 bases lay outside the gene matches. This CDR3 reads CASSRTSGIQETQYF. The DNA of the CDR3 is TGTGCCAGCAGTCGGACTAGCGGGATCCAAGAGACCCAGTACTTC.